The 14 T cell receptor beta chains reported below all come from one sample, sequenced in a study of T cells in Graves' hyperthyroidism and ophthalmopathy. It was RNA transcripts that yielded the amplified TCR beta CDR3 regions. The HTBI primer set was used in a first-round RT-PCR of the TCR CDR3. MiXCR, applied by TCRdb to the multiplex PCR reads, yields one record per CDR3 protein. The table lists some 650,000 distinct CDR3 sequences, more than 15% of them singletons. Sample: blood. These TCRs come from a woman in her forties with Graves' ophthalmopathy.

This clonotype was counted between two and nine times. The chain combines TRBV5-1 with TRBJ2-7; TRBD1 matches at 8 bases. Germline values: CDR1 SGHRS, CDR2 YFSETQ. V lost 2 bases to trimming and J lost 2 bases; unmatched junction nucleotides: 6. The CDR3 is made up of 15 amino acids. The CDR3, as DNA: TGCGCCAGCAGCTTTACCCGGACAGGGACCTACGAGCAGTACTTC. This gives the protein CASSFTRTGTYEQYF.

This clonotype was picked up many times. The rearrangement uses TRBV3-1 and TRBJ2-1, with TRBD1 matching over 7 bases. V lost 4 bases, J lost 4 bases, and 7 bases stayed unmatched. This CDR3 comprises 15 residues. Germline CDR1 LGHDT, CDR2 YNNKEL (reference sequence). CDR3 nucleotide sequence: TGTGCCAGCAGCCCCATCGGGACAGAGTACAATGAGCAGTTCTTC. This encodes CASSPIGTEYNEQFF.

This clonotype was observed at least ten times. V gene TRBV20-1 combines with J gene TRBJ2-1; tentatively, D is TRBD1 or TRBD2 (5 bases each). Trimming shortened V by 6 bases and J by 9 bases, and 24 bases separated the two germline ends. Looked up from germline, CDR1 is DFQATT and CDR2 is SNEGSKA (reference sequence). The CDR3 has 15 amino acids. DNA of the CDR3: TGCAGTGCGATATCCGGGACGGTAGGTGGTGGTGAGCAGTTCTTC. It codes for CSAISGTVGGGEQFF.

This clonotype has ten or more counts. The rearrangement links TRBV5-1 to TRBJ2-7; the match to TRBD2 covers 7 bases. Germline values: CDR1 SGHRS, CDR2 YFSETQ. The CDR3 is 16 amino acids. Trimming removed 3 bases from V and 2 bases from J; junction bases left unmatched: 11. The CDR3 region is CASSSAGGGRAYEQYF. Written as DNA, the CDR3 is TGCGCCAGCAGCTCGGCCGGGGGAGGGCGAGCCTACGAGCAGTACTTC.

This clonotype was recorded many times. The V gene is TRBV11-2, the J gene TRBJ2-7; 11 bases agree with TRBD1. There are 15 residues in the CDR3. CDR1 SGHAT and CDR2 FQNNGV come from the germline V gene. V lost 5 bases to trimming and J lost 5 bases; unmatched junction nucleotides: 8. CDR3 loop: CASSPRGQGADEQYF. Written as DNA, the CDR3 is TGTGCCAGCAGCCCCCGAGGACAGGGGGCGGACGAGCAGTACTTC. The variable domain in full, with the rest retrieved from reference TRBV11-2 and TRBJ2-7, is EAGVAQSPRYKIIEKRQSVAFWCNPISGHATLYWYQQILGQGPKLLIQFQNNGVVDDSQLPKDRFSAERLKGVDSTLKIQPAKLEDSAVYLCASSPRGQGADEQYFGPGTRLTVT.

The chain recombines TRBV10-3 with TRBJ2-7, with D uncertain. CDR3 size: 12 residues. Trimming removed 6 bases at V and 3 bases at J, with 9 bases between. Germline assignment: CDR1 ENHRY and CDR2 SYGVKD. CDR3 region: CAISPVLYEQYF. For the CDR3, the DNA is TGTGCCATCAGCCCAGTTCTCTACGAGCAGTACTTC.

This sequence joins TRBV4-1 and TRBJ2-7; the match to TRBD2 covers 8 bases. This CDR3 comprises 16 residues. From germline, CDR1 is MGHRA and CDR2 YSYEKL. Trimming removed 0 bases from V and 4 bases from J; junction bases left unmatched: 8. The CDR3 coding sequence is TGCGCCAGCAGCCAAGAGGCAACTAGCGGTTTATACGAGCAGTACTTC. Amino acids: CASSQEATSGLYEQYF.

This clonotype was seen ten or more times. This chain joins TRBV19 and TRBJ1-5; D may be TRBD1 (5 bases). V was pared by 5 bases and J by 5 bases, with 25 bases between. This CDR3 has 18 amino acids. Germline CDR1 is LNHDA and CDR2 is SQIVND (reference sequence). DNA for the CDR3: TGTGCCAGTAGTCCCCTTCTCGCGGGCAGGGCCTTCGATCAGCCCCAGCATTTT. Protein sequence: CASSPLLAGRAFDQPQHF.

This clonotype was counted between two and nine times. This rearrangement joins TRBV10-3 to TRBJ2-7; maybe TRBD2 (6 bases). CDR1 and CDR2 (germline): ENHRY, SYGVKD. The V end was cut by 3 bases, the J end by 3 bases, with 15 bases between. CDR3 size: 15 residues. The CDR3 DNA follows: TGTGCCATCAGTGACGCGGGGCTAGGAGACTACGAGCAGTACTTC. This gives the protein CAISDAGLGDYEQYF.

This clonotype was seen repeatedly, ten times or more. In nucleotides, the CDR3 is TGCGCCAGCAGCCAAGTGGGGGTGGAATCGAACACTGAAGCTTTCTTT. Translating it yields CASSQVGVESNTEAFF. The chain has TRBV4-1 and TRBJ1-1, with a weak D call TRBD1 (5 bases). Germline V gives CDR1 MGHRA, CDR2 YSYEKL. Trimming left V 1 base short and J 1 base short, with 13 bases between. The CDR3 length is 16 residues.

This clonotype was seen only a few times. The chain employs TRBV27 and TRBJ2-7; D unclear. Germline-derived CDR1 and CDR2 are MNHEY and SMNVEV (reference sequence). The CDR3 spans 14 residues. The V and J ends lost 8 bases and 3 bases respectively, with 17 bases between them. CDR3 loop: CASDCDSVDYEQYF. The CDR3 DNA reads TGTGCCAGCGACTGTGACTCGGTTGACTACGAGCAGTACTTC.

This clonotype was counted a few times. CDR3 residues: CASSRTSGTGFHEQFF. As DNA, the CDR3 is TGTGCCAGCTCACGCACATCCGGGACAGGGTTCCATGAGCAGTTCTTC. The chain employs TRBV18 and TRBJ2-1, with 9 bases matching TRBD1. Germline CDR1 reads KGHSH; CDR2 reads LQKENI. The CDR3 is made up of 16 amino acids. J was trimmed by 8 bases and V by 4 bases; bases with no gene match: 12.

V and J are TRBV10-3 and TRBJ2-7; the D is unclear. In germline, CDR1 is ENHRY, CDR2 SYGVKD. The CDR3 is 12 residues long. V lost 3 bases and J 5 bases, leaving 8 bases between the germline ends. DNA of the CDR3: TGTGCCATCAGTGAACGAAATAACGAGCAGTACTTC. Translation: CAISERNNEQYF.

The chain is built from TRBV11-2 and TRBJ2-5; 9 bases fit TRBD2. V shed 3 bases, J shed 5 bases, and the junction held 10 bases outside the gene matches. CDR3 length: 16 residues. The germline gives CDR1 SGHAT, CDR2 FQNNGV. CDR3 in DNA: TGTGCCAGCAGCTTCTTCGGCGGGGGGGTTGGGGAGACCCAGTACTTC. Encoded protein: CASSFFGGGVGETQYF.